This TCR beta chain stems from a study of response to subunit inactivated influenza vaccine. TCRdb reprocessed the RT-PCR reads with MiXCR, giving one entry per CDR3 protein. The profile shows some 640,000 distinct CDR3 sequences, about 15% of them singletons. Broader study findings: That few new T cells are recruited by each seasonal influenza vaccination was the authors' suggestion.

CDR1 and CDR2 from the germline V gene are SGHRS and YFSETQ. The trim removed 2 bases at V and 4 bases at J, leaving 2 bases unmatched. This CDR3 contains 14 residues. This clonotype came up many times. The antigen remains undetermined. The receptor was derived from a man aged 45-60 years who received an inactivated influenza vaccine. Sequenced here: PBMCs from blood, sampled approximately 15 days before vaccination. The chain couples TRBV5-1 to TRBJ2-5; 10 nucleotides align to TRBD2. The CDR3 spells CASSLTSGTETQYF. The CDR3 nucleotides read TGCGCCAGCAGCTTAACTAGCGGGACAGAGACCCAGTACTTC.